This is a list of T cell receptor beta chains from one sample in a study of tumor and adjacent non-tumor tissue in lung cancer. TCRdb redid the calling of the multiplex PCR reads with MiXCR, one entry per CDR3 protein. Among 75,000 to 80,000 distinct CDR3 sequences listed, over 60% were seen once. The sample comprised distant non-tumor lung tissue. The source is a man between 65 and 85 years old with non-small cell lung cancer. The CDR3 runs from the conserved cysteine through the conserved F or W. D genes are given only for firm matches. Clone sizes are given selectively: once, few, many, or a class where the clone is expanded.

>NA|TRBJ2-2|TRBV11-3|once
TGTGCCAGCAGCTCGACAGGTGCCGGGGAGCTGTTTTTC
CASSSTGAGELFF
>NA|TRBJ2-7|TRBV4-1|NA
TGCGCCAGCAACCTAGAACAGTCATACGAGCAGTACTTC
CASNLEQSYEQYF
>NA|TRBJ1-1|TRBV10-2|many
TGCGCCAGCAGTGTGGAGCACACTGAAGCTTTCTTT
CASSVEHTEAFF
>NA|TRBJ2-7|TRBV29-1|NA
TGCAGCGCTGAGTCGCCGCGCCAGCAGTACTTC
CSAESPRQQYF
>TRBD2|TRBJ2-5|TRBV6-6|medium-sized
TGTGCCAGCAGTTACTCGAGGGGCGGGGGAAGGAAGACCCAGTACTTC
CASSYSRGGGRKTQYF
>NA|TRBJ1-6|TRBV6-2/TRBV6-3|NA
TGTGCCAGCAGTGAGCTTAGCAAGGAGTCACCCCTCCACTTT
CASSELSKESPLHF
>NA|TRBJ2-7|TRBV21-1|NA
TGTGCCAGCAGCCGCTGGGCCTCCGAAAGGATCGGACTGTACGAGCAGTACTTC
CASSRWASERIGLYEQYF
>TRBD1|TRBJ2-4|TRBV28|NA
TGTGCCAGCAGTTACAGGGGAAACATTCAGTACTTC
CASSYRGNIQYF
>NA|TRBJ1-2|TRBV6-1|many
TGTGCCAGCACCACATCCCAGGGGAGATATGGCTACACCTTC
CASTTSQGRYGYTF
>NA|TRBJ2-3|TRBV4-2|NA
TGTGCCAGTTCAAGAGGGGGTGTGATAGATATGCAGTATTTT
CASSRGGVIDMQYF
>NA|TRBJ2-3|TRBV11-3|NA
TGTGCCAGCACCCGTCGGGAAGCAAGCACAAATACGCAATATTTT
CASTRREASTNTQYF
>TRBD1|TRBJ1-5|TRBV28|NA
TGTGCCAGCACCGAAAGGGGCAGGGGGAATCAGCCCCACCATTTT
CASTERGRGNQPHHF
>NA|TRBJ1-1|TRBV11-2|many
TGTGCCAGCAGCTTAAGGGGGGCTGGTGAAGCTTTCTTT
CASSLRGAGEAFF
>TRBD1|TRBJ2-7|TRBV10-2|NA
TGCGCCAGTTTATACGGGACAGGGTATGACGAACAGTACTTC
CASLYGTGYDEQYF
>TRBD2|TRBJ2-3|TRBV28|once
TGTGCCAGCAGGGTACTAGCGGGGGCGGGAAATACGCAGTATTTT
CASRVLAGAGNTQYF
>NA|TRBJ2-2|TRBV6-2/TRBV6-3|NA
TGTGCCAGCAATCCCGGGATAGGGGGCACCGGGGAGCTGTTTTTT
CASNPGIGGTGELFF
>NA|TRBJ1-2|TRBV12-3/TRBV12-4|NA
TGTGACAGCAGTTTCGGGCCGAACTATAGCTACACCTTC
CDSSFGPNYSYTF